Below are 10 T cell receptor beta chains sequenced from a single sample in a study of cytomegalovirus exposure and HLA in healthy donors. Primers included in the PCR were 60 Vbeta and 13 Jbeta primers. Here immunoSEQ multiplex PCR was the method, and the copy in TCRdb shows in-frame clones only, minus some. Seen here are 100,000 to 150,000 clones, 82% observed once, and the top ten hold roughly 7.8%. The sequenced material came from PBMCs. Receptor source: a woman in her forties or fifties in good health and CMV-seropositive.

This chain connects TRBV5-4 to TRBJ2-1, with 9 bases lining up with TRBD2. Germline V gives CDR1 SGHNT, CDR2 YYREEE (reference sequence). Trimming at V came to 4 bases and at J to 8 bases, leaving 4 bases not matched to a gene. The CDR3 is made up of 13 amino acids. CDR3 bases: TGTGCCAGCAGCCCGAGCGGGAGGCATGAGCAGTTCTTC. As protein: CASSPSGRHEQFF.

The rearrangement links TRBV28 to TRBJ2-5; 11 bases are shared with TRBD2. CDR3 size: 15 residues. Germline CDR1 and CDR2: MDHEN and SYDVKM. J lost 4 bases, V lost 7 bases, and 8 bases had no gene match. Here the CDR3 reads CASTLTSGATETQYF. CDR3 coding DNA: TGTGCCAGCACACTGACTAGCGGGGCAACAGAGACCCAGTACTTC.

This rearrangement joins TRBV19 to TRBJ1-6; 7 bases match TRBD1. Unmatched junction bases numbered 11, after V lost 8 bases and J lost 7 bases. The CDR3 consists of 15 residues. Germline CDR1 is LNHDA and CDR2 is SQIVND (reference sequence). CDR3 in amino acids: CASRNLQGSNSPLHF. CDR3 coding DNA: TGTGCCAGTCGAAACCTACAGGGGTCCAATTCACCCCTCCACTTT.

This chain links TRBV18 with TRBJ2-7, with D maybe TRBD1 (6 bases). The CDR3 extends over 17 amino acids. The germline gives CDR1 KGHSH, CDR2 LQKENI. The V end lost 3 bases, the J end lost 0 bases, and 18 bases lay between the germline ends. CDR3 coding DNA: TGTGCCAGCTCACCGTCTATGGGGGCAGTGGGCTCCTACGAGCAGTACTTC. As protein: CASSPSMGAVGSYEQYF.

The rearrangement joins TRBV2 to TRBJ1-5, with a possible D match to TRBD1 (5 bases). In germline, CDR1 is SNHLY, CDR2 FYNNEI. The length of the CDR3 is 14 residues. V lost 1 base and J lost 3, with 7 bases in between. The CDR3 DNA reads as TGTGCCAGCAGTGAAGGACAGAACAATCAGCCCCAGCATTTT. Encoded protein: CASSEGQNNQPQHF. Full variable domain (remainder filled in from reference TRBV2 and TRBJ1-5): EPEVTQTPSHQVTQMGQEVILRCVPISNHLYFYWYRQILGQKVEFLVSFYNNEISEKSEIFDDQFSVERPDGSNFTLKIRSTKLEDSAMYFCASSEGQNNQPQHFGDGTRLSIL.

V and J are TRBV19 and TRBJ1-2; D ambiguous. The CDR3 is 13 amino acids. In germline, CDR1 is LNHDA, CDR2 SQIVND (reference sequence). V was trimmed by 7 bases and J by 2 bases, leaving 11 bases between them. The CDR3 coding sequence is TGTGCCAGTAATCAGGAAAGCAACTATGGCTACACCTTC. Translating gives CASNQESNYGYTF. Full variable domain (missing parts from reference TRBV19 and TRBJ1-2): DGGITQSPKYLFRKEGQNVTLSCEQNLNHDAMYWYRQDPGQGLRLIYYSQIVNDFQKGDIAEGYSVSREKKESFPLTVTSAQKNPTAFYLCASNQESNYGYTFGSGTRLTVV.

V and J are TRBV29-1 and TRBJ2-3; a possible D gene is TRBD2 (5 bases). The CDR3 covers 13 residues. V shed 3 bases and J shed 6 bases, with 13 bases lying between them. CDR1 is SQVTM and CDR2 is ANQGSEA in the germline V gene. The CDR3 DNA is TGCAGCGTTGAGCACCCGCGGGCCGATACGCAGTATTTT. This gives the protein CSVEHPRADTQYF.

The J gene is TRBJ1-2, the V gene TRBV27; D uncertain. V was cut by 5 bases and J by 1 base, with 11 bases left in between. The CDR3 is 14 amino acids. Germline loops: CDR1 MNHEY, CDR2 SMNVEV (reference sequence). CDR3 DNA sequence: TGTGCCAGCAGTCGCCTCGGAGGTAACTATGGCTACACCTTC. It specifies CASSRLGGNYGYTF.

For the CDR3, the DNA is TGTGCCAGCATGAGAGGGACTGAAGCTTTCTTT. Its translation is CASMRGTEAFF. J is TRBJ1-1 and V is TRBV5-5; the D is unclear. The germline CDR1 and CDR2 sequences are SGHKS and YYEKEE (reference sequence). The germline V and J ends were trimmed by 6 bases and 5 bases, with 8 bases remaining between them. The CDR3 totals 11 residues.

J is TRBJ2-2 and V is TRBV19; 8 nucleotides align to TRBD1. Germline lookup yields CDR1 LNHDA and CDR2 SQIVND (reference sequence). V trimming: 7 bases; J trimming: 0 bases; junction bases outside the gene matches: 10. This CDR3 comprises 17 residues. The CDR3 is CASIPGQGAPNTGELFF. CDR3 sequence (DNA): TGTGCCAGTATCCCCGGGCAGGGGGCTCCGAACACCGGGGAGCTGTTTTTT.